These 25 T cell receptor beta chains share one sample of origin, sequenced in a study of cytomegalovirus exposure and HLA in healthy donors. Profiled with immunoSEQ multiplex PCR; TCRdb holds only in-frame clones, not every one. The sample has 90,000 to 150,000 clones, about 82% seen once. Sequencing was done on a sample of PBMCs. These receptor sequences come from a young man in good health and CMV-seronegative.

The rearrangement joins TRBV21-1 to TRBJ1-4; TRBD1, as called in the table, went unchecked against the DNA. TRBV21-1 is assigned pseudogene status. The CDR3 contains 12 residues. The CDR3 loop reads CASSNPRGKLFF. The CDR3 nucleotides are TGTGCCAGCAGCAATCCAAGGGGGAAACTGTTTTTT.

The sample holds a few counts of this clone. This chain joins TRBV6-1 and TRBJ2-7; TRBD1 matches 10 bases. The CDR3 loop spans 16 amino acids. J was trimmed by 1 base and V by 4 bases; bases with no gene match: 7. Germline CDR1 MNHNS, CDR2 SASEGT. CDR3 residues: CASSGHRQGASYEQYF. DNA for the CDR3: TGTGCCAGCAGTGGCCACCGACAGGGGGCTTCCTACGAGCAGTACTTC.

V gene TRBV11-3 combines with J gene TRBJ2-1; perhaps TRBD1 as D (6 bases). CDR1 SGHNT and CDR2 YENEEA come from the germline V gene. Deletions cut 5 bases from V and 0 bases from J, with 17 bases between. The CDR3 is 17 residues long. The CDR3 spells CASSATGTPSSYNEQFF. CDR3 nucleotide sequence: TGTGCCAGCAGCGCTACCGGGACACCGAGCTCCTACAATGAGCAGTTCTTC.

The chain joins TRBV2 to TRBJ2-3; 10 bases map to TRBD1. V lost 6 bases and J lost 2; bases outside the gene matches: 8. From germline, CDR1 is SNHLY and CDR2 FYNNEI. CDR3 length equals 16 residues. The DNA for the CDR3 is TGTGCCAGCAGGGCCGGGACAGGGGACCCCACAGATACGCAGTATTTT. It codes for CASRAGTGDPTDTQYF.

V and J are TRBV7-6 and TRBJ2-3, with a possible D match to TRBD1 (7 bases). The V end was cut by 5 bases, the J end by 6 bases, with 18 bases between. The CDR3 length is 15 residues. In germline, CDR1 is SGHVS, CDR2 FNYEAQ. The CDR3 region is CASSRRDSGLDTQYF. In DNA, the CDR3 is TGTGCCAGCAGCCGGCGGGACAGCGGCTTGGATACGCAGTATTTT.

The V call is TRBV29-1, the J call TRBJ2-3, with TRBD2 identical over 9 bases. With 0 bases clipped from V and 6 bases from J, the junction kept 7 bases outside the gene matches. This CDR3 is built from 15 residues. Germline V lookup: CDR1 SQVTM, CDR2 ANQGSEA. Here the CDR3 DNA reads TGCAGCGTTGAAGATCCGCGGGGGGGACGGGATACGCAGTATTTT. Its protein product is CSVEDPRGGRDTQYF.

This clone was observed a single time. For the CDR3, the DNA is TGCAGCGTAATAGCTAACTATGGCTACACCTTC. It yields the protein CSVIANYGYTF. V gene TRBV29-1 combines with J gene TRBJ1-2; D remains ambiguous. Germline-derived CDR1 and CDR2 are SQVTM and ANQGSEA. The CDR3 is made up of 11 amino acids. V shed 6 bases and J shed 0 bases, with 5 bases lying between them.

This chain connects TRBV4-1 to TRBJ1-6, with D tentatively TRBD1 (5 bases). Germline CDR1 reads MGHRA; CDR2 reads YSYEKL. This CDR3 is built from 14 residues. Trimming pared 0 bases from V and 12 bases from J, leaving 12 bases between. CDR3 protein: CASSQDLSGLPLHF. The CDR3, as DNA: TGCGCCAGCAGCCAAGACCTCTCAGGGTTACCCCTCCACTTT.

The chain employs TRBV10-3 and TRBJ2-5, with 7 nucleotides matching TRBD1. The V and J ends lost 5 bases and 7 bases, in that order; junction bases with no gene match: 1. CDR3 size: 11 residues. Germline assignment: CDR1 ENHRY and CDR2 SYGVKD. The CDR3 DNA follows: TGTGCCATCAGTTCAGGGGGGACCCAGTACTTC. Encoded protein: CAISSGGTQYF.

J is TRBJ2-2 and V is TRBV5-1; D ambiguous. The V end was cut by 2 bases, the J end by 7 bases, with 6 bases between. CDR1 and CDR2 (germline): SGHRS, YFSETQ. The CDR3 sequence is 12 residues long. The CDR3: CASSFKIGELFF. CDR3 nucleotide sequence: TGCGCCAGCAGCTTCAAAATCGGGGAGCTGTTTTTT.

CDR3: CASSLISGTDTQYF. DNA of the CDR3: TGTGCCAGCAGTTTGATTAGCGGCACAGATACGCAGTATTTT. The rearrangement links TRBV28 to TRBJ2-3, with D perhaps matching TRBD2 (5 bases). V dropped 3 bases and J dropped 1 base, with 8 bases sitting between them. Germline CDR1 and CDR2: MDHEN and SYDVKM. CDR3 length equals 14 residues.

The chain is built from TRBV7-9 and TRBJ1-3, with 7 bases aligning to TRBD1. Trimming removed 5 bases from V and 1 base from J; junction bases left unmatched: 8. Germline values: CDR1 SEHNR, CDR2 FQNEAQ (reference sequence). The CDR3 totals 16 residues. CDR3 DNA: TGTGCCAGCAGCCCCCGACAGGGAGTTTCTGGAAACACCATATATTTT. Translated, it gives CASSPRQGVSGNTIYF.

CDR3 DNA: TGCGCCAGCAGCTTGTGGCGGCAGGGCGACACCGGGGAGCTGTTTTTT. This translates into CASSLWRQGDTGELFF. The V and J genes are TRBV5-1 and TRBJ2-2; D might be TRBD1 (5 bases). Germline CDR1 and CDR2: SGHRS and YFSETQ. Trimming removed 1 base at V and 3 bases at J, with 13 bases between. The CDR3 spans 16 residues.

This clone was seen just once. V is TRBV4-2 and J is TRBJ2-5; TRBD2 aligns across 8 bases. The CDR3 is 17 amino acids. Germline V lookup: CDR1 LGHNA, CDR2 YNFKEQ. V trimming: 1 base; J trimming: 1 base; junction bases outside the gene matches: 8. The CDR3 loop is CASSQGLSAGVQETQYF. CDR3 bases: TGTGCCAGCAGCCAAGGGCTGTCAGCGGGGGTCCAAGAGACCCAGTACTTC.

This chain links TRBV4-2 with TRBJ2-3; D remains unclear. CDR3 length: 14 residues. Trimming left V 4 bases short and J 0 bases short, with 8 bases between. The germline gives CDR1 LGHNA, CDR2 YNFKEQ. CDR3 residues: CASSPQQSTDTQYF. The CDR3, as DNA: TGTGCCAGCAGCCCTCAACAGAGCACAGATACGCAGTATTTT.

This clone has just a few counts. The rearrangement links TRBV30 to TRBJ1-4, with D unresolved. Looked up from germline, CDR1 is GTSNPN and CDR2 is SVGIG (reference sequence). Trimming pared 0 bases from V and 12 bases from J, leaving 14 bases between. This CDR3 contains 13 residues. The DNA of the CDR3 is TGTGCCTGGAGTGTACGGTCCCACCAAGAACTGTTTTTT. Translation: CAWSVRSHQELFF.

V is TRBV11-2 and J is TRBJ2-5; 7 bases agree with TRBD2. The germline CDR1 and CDR2 sequences are SGHAT and FQNNGV. The V gene end was trimmed by 3 bases and the J gene end by 0 bases; junction bases not matched to a gene: 7. The CDR3 loop spans 16 amino acids. The CDR3 coding sequence is TGTGCCAGCAGCTTTATAAGCGGGATTAACCAAGAGACCCAGTACTTC. Its translation: CASSFISGINQETQYF.

This chain uses TRBV5-1 with TRBJ2-2; D gene ambiguous. Germline V lookup: CDR1 SGHRS, CDR2 YFSETQ. V gave up 3 bases and J gave up 3 bases, with 9 bases separating them. The CDR3 length is 14 residues. Here the CDR3 DNA reads TGCGCCAGCAGCTCAAACAGATACACCGGGGAGCTGTTTTTT. Translation gives CASSSNRYTGELFF.

The rearrangement uses TRBV15 and TRBJ2-2; D is uncertain. V was trimmed by 1 base and J by 2 bases, leaving 8 bases between them. The germline V gene encodes CDR1 LNHNV and CDR2 YYDKDF (reference sequence). The CDR3 covers 15 residues. DNA for the CDR3: TGTGCCACCAGCAGAGCGACTTTCAACACCGGGGAGCTGTTTTTT. Translating it yields CATSRATFNTGELFF. Based on the CDR3 plus reference TRBV15 and TRBJ2-2, the full variable domain is DAMVIQNPRYQVTQFGKPVTLSCSQTLNHNVMYWYQQKSSQAPKLLFHYYDKDFNNEADTPDNFQSRRPNTSFCFLDIRSPGLGDTAMYLCATSRATFNTGELFFGEGSRLTVL.

V is TRBV11-2 and J is TRBJ2-7, with unresolved D. This CDR3 spans 14 amino acids. V shed 1 base and J shed 0 bases, with 7 bases lying between them. From germline, CDR1 is SGHAT and CDR2 FQNNGV. CDR3 DNA sequence: TGTGCCAGCAGCTTAGTGAGGAGCTCCTACGAGCAGTACTTC. Amino acids: CASSLVRSSYEQYF.

The V and J genes are TRBV2 and TRBJ1-1; weak D call: TRBD1 (5 bases). Per germline, CDR1 SNHLY and CDR2 FYNNEI. The CDR3 loop spans 13 amino acids. V shed 3 bases and J shed 4 bases, with 9 bases lying between them. The CDR3 here is CASSEGRVTEAFF. The CDR3 nucleotides read TGTGCCAGCAGTGAGGGCAGGGTCACTGAAGCTTTCTTT.

The chain is built from TRBV7-8 and TRBJ1-5; D perhaps matches TRBD1 (6 bases). CDR1 and CDR2 (germline): SGHVS, FQNEAQ. CDR3 length: 14 amino acids. Trimming pared 4 bases from V and 6 bases from J, leaving 13 bases between. The CDR3 coding sequence is TGTGCCAGCAGCTCCACAGGGAACGGTCAGCCCCAGCATTTT. Its translation: CASSSTGNGQPQHF.

The gene calls are TRBV7-9 and TRBJ2-3, with a tentative D call TRBD2 (5 bases). This CDR3 comprises 14 residues. V lost 0 bases and J 2 bases, leaving 6 bases between the germline ends. In germline, CDR1 is SEHNR, CDR2 FQNEAQ (reference sequence). This CDR3 is CASSLAGDTDTQYF. CDR3 DNA sequence: TGTGCCAGCAGCTTAGCGGGAGACACAGATACGCAGTATTTT.

The genes are TRBV4-1 and TRBJ2-5; TRBD2 matches at 7 bases. V gave up 8 bases and J gave up 4 bases; unmatched junction bases: 13. Per the germline V gene, CDR1 is MGHRA and CDR2 is YSYEKL. This CDR3 spans 15 amino acids. The CDR3 loop reads CASAGGKSFGETQYF. The CDR3 bases are TGCGCCAGCGCCGGGGGGAAGAGTTTCGGAGAGACCCAGTACTTC.

This rearrangement joins TRBV2 to TRBJ1-2; D remains ambiguous. Looked up from germline, CDR1 is SNHLY and CDR2 is FYNNEI. The germline V and J ends were trimmed by 8 bases and 0 bases, with 10 bases remaining between them. This CDR3 is 13 amino acids long. The CDR3 spells CASSEETNYGYTF. In DNA, the CDR3 is TGTGCCAGCTCGGAGGAAACTAACTATGGCTACACCTTC.